Below are 7 T cell receptor beta chains sequenced from a single sample in a study of T cells after posttransplantation cyclophosphamide. The method was immunoSEQ multiplex PCR; TCRdb's version includes in-frame clones alone and lacks a portion of them. This table holds roughly 35,000 clones with no singletons; the top ten claim roughly 1.1%. The sequenced sample was PBMCs. Receptors were obtained from a girl under 18 in good health, CMV-negative, and a related stem cell transplant donor.

This clone was detected ten times or more. The V call is TRBV7-9, the J call TRBJ2-7; 9 bases fit TRBD1. The CDR3 has 15 residues. Germline V gives CDR1 SEHNR, CDR2 FQNEAQ (reference sequence). V lost 7 bases and J lost 6; bases outside the gene matches: 13. The CDR3 spells CASNQGDRAKGEQYF. The CDR3 DNA reads TGTGCCAGCAACCAAGGGGACAGGGCGAAGGGCGAGCAGTACTTC.

In its sample, this clone was seen a few times. The chain carries TRBV2 and TRBJ2-7; 9 nucleotides match TRBD1. The length of the CDR3 is 15 residues. V trimming: 6 bases; J trimming: 0 bases; junction bases outside the gene matches: 6. Germline-derived CDR1 and CDR2 are SNHLY and FYNNEI. The CDR3 coding sequence is TGTGCCAGCAGGCTGGGGGGACAGGGCTCCTACGAGCAGTACTTC. Its protein product is CASRLGGQGSYEQYF. The full variable domain, rest sourced from reference TRBV2 and TRBJ2-7, is EPEVTQTPSHQVTQMGQEVILRCVPISNHLYFYWYRQILGQKVEFLVSFYNNEISEKSEIFDDQFSVERPDGSNFTLKIRSTKLEDSAMYFCASRLGGQGSYEQYFGPGTRLTVT.

The table lists this clone with many counts. The chain is built from TRBV10-3 and TRBJ2-7; TRBD2 is a possible D gene (6 bases). Germline CDR1 ENHRY, CDR2 SYGVKD. The CDR3 covers 14 residues. V was trimmed by 5 bases and J by 3 bases, leaving 14 bases between them. The CDR3 loop reads CAISPGGSGYEQYF. The CDR3 nucleotides read TGTGCCATCAGTCCAGGAGGGTCAGGCTACGAGCAGTACTTC.

At least ten counts were recorded for this clone. The chain recombines TRBV7-9 with TRBJ2-4, with D tentatively TRBD2 (6 bases). Trimming shortened V by 5 bases and J by 6 bases, and 17 bases separated the two germline ends. The CDR3 totals 15 residues. Germline V gene data show CDR1 as SEHNR and CDR2 as FQNEAQ (reference sequence). CDR3 coding DNA: TGTGCCAGCAGCCACGGGGGTCTGATGGGAAACATTCAGTACTTC. Protein product: CASSHGGLMGNIQYF.

This clone occurred many times. This rearrangement joins TRBV9 to TRBJ2-2; unclear D gene. This CDR3 has 16 amino acids. Germline assignment: CDR1 SGDLS and CDR2 YYNGEE. V gave up 0 bases and J gave up 0 bases, with 9 bases separating them. The CDR3 nucleotides are TGTGCCAGCAGCGTAGGCGGTAGCTCGAACACCGGGGAGCTGTTTTTT. Protein sequence: CASSVGGSSNTGELFF.

The rearrangement links TRBV29-1 to TRBJ2-7; TRBD1 matches at 10 bases. The CDR3 totals 14 residues. Germline-derived CDR1 and CDR2 are SQVTM and ANQGSEA. V was pared by 3 bases and J by 1 base, with 3 bases of the junction left unmatched. The CDR3 DNA is TGCAGCGTTGAGGGACAGGGGCTATCCTACGAGCAGTACTTC. Protein: CSVEGQGLSYEQYF.

This clone was detected ten times or more. The rearrangement joins TRBV4-1 to TRBJ2-5; TRBD1 matches at 7 bases. The ends lost 1 base at V and 5 bases at J; junction bases unmatched: 4. This CDR3 has 14 residues. From germline, CDR1 is MGHRA and CDR2 YSYEKL. The CDR3 DNA sequence: TGCGCCAGCAGCCAAGTACAGGGGTTGGAGACCCAGTACTTC. This encodes CASSQVQGLETQYF.